These T cell receptor beta chains were read from a single sample in a study of blood T cell repertoires in COVID-19. Here immunoSEQ multiplex PCR was the method, and the copy in TCRdb shows in-frame clones only, minus some. The repertoire holds some 110,000 clones, with around 78% as singletons. Sequenced: peripheral blood. The receptor source for this set is a man at least 80 years old with COVID-19, enrolled during active disease. Both conserved end residues are part of each CDR3. A D gene is named only where the DNA matches it firmly.

>TRBJ2-3|TRBV5-1|NA
CASSDWVGDTQYF
>TRBJ2-5|TRBV29-1|TRBD2
CSVGLAGQETQYF
>TRBJ1-1|TRBV19|NA
CASRSGWEGNTEAFF
>TRBJ1-1|TRBV7-2|NA
CASSLLGGVNTEAFF
>TRBJ2-2|TRBV28|TRBD1
CASSYVPPAGTENTGELFF
>TRBJ1-6|TRBV5-4|TRBD1
CASSFRGNSPLHF
>TRBJ1-3|TRBV9|NA
CASSVVGNSGNTIYF
>TRBJ1-1|TRBV7-2|NA
CASSLVYGQGTEAFF
>TRBJ1-4|TRBV30|TRBD1
CAWSKGQAVNEKLFF
>TRBJ2-7|TRBV5-4|TRBD2
CASSSILTGTSGYEQYF
>TRBJ1-5|TRBV4-1|NA
CASSRTTGINQPQHF
>TRBJ1-5|TRBV6-2/TRBV6-3|TRBD1
CASSYGTDRGDLPQHF
>TRBJ2-1|TRBV27|NA
CASSLTIRDNEQFF
>TRBJ2-5|TRBV28|TRBD2
CASRPGTSGQETQYF
>TRBJ2-6|TRBV18|NA
CASSPGSGANVLTF
>TRBJ2-1|TRBV5-1|TRBD1
CASATTGQNEQFF
>TRBJ2-7|TRBV6-5|NA
CASSYMGTNYEQYF
>TRBJ1-3|TRBV2|TRBD1
CASSENSGGSSGNTIYF